These 2 T cell receptor beta chains originate from one sample sequenced in a study of human T cells and chemical hapten exposure. One entry per CDR3 protein, called by TCRdb with MiXCR from the 5' RACE reads. Found here are about 140,000 distinct CDR3 sequences, around 4.4% of them singletons; the top ten hold over 1.1%. The total RNA was obtained from whole blood that was not fractionated. Receptor source: a female donor in good health.

This clonotype was detected ten times or more. The V and J genes are TRBV27 and TRBJ2-7; tentative D call: TRBD1 (5 bases). V lost 5 bases to trimming and J lost 0 bases, with 8 bases between them. This CDR3 spans 13 amino acids. From germline, CDR1 is MNHEY and CDR2 SMNVEV (reference sequence). The CDR3 reads CASSRQSSYEQYF. In DNA form, the CDR3 reads TGTGCCAGCAGTAGACAGAGCTCCTACGAGCAGTACTTC.

The chain recombines TRBV12-3 or TRBV12-4 with TRBJ2-7; the D is unclear. Trimming pared 5 bases from V and 3 bases from J, leaving 14 bases between. The CDR3 consists of 14 residues. CDR3 protein: CASSPWEGNYEQYF. CDR3 coding DNA: TGTGCCAGCAGTCCTTGGGAAGGGAACTACGAGCAGTACTTC.